The 3 T cell receptor beta chains presented below share a single source sample, sequenced in a study of technical replicates of blood from a handful of donors. Data came from immunoSEQ multiplex PCR; TCRdb stores just in-frame clones and leaves some out. The repertoire consists of tens of thousands of clones, with over 90% occurring once and the leading ten covering roughly 4.5%. The specimen was PBMCs. These receptors were collected from a human donor in good health. Some clones in this sample may be carry-over from other donors' samples.

The J gene is TRBJ2-1, the V gene TRBV7-2, with 11 bases identical to TRBD2. V trimming: 5 bases; J trimming: 5 bases; junction bases outside the gene matches: 2. Germline lookup yields CDR1 SGHTA and CDR2 FQGNSA. The CDR3 is 14 residues long. The CDR3 nucleotides are TGTGCCAGCAGCATGACTAGCGGGAACAATGAGCAGTTCTTC. It is translated as CASSMTSGNNEQFF.

This chain uses TRBV9 with TRBJ2-5; D is perhaps TRBD1 (6 bases). Deletions cut 4 bases from V and 5 bases from J, with 21 bases between. The CDR3 has 16 residues. Germline CDR1 reads SGDLS; CDR2 reads YYNGEE. Here the CDR3 DNA reads TGTGCCAGCAGCCCCCGACAGGCCCTCCGGGGTGAGACCCAGTACTTC. Translation: CASSPRQALRGETQYF.

The gene calls are TRBV15 and TRBJ2-1; TRBD2 aligns across 9 bases. V shed 7 bases and J 9 bases; nucleotides not matched to a gene: 22. The CDR3 is 18 amino acids. Germline assignment: CDR1 LNHNV and CDR2 YYDKDF (reference sequence). DNA of the CDR3: TGTGCCACCACCTCCGTATTAGGCCGCGCAGCGGGAGGTTTTGAGCAGTTCTTC. This gives the protein CATTSVLGRAAGGFEQFF.